One T cell receptor beta chain is described in this entry. The data are from a study of shared clonotypes between healthy human individuals. This CDR3 region has 12 residues. The germline V gene encodes CDR1 SNHLY and CDR2 FYNNEI. V lost 7 bases to trimming and J lost 3 bases, with 10 bases between them. Free of recent acute infections or vaccinations, the donors were healthy HIV-negative adults. Sequencing was performed with immunoSEQ multiplex PCR; in TCRdb, only in-frame clones are kept and a portion is missing. The table has about 450,000 clones, around three quarters seen once. Sequenced input: PBMCs. The rearrangement joins TRBV2 to TRBJ2-7; no reliable D call. The sequence derives from a woman aged 40 to 49 in good health. Some clones in this sample may be carry-over from other donors' samples. The DNA of the CDR3 is TGTGCCAGCACCACCTCGGACTACGAGCAGTACTTC. This sequence encodes CASTTSDYEQYF. Full variable domain (rest looked up from reference TRBV2 and TRBJ2-7): EPEVTQTPSHQVTQMGQEVILRCVPISNHLYFYWYRQILGQKVEFLVSFYNNEISEKSEIFDDQFSVERPDGSNFTLKIRSTKLEDSAMYFCASTTSDYEQYFGPGTRLTVT.